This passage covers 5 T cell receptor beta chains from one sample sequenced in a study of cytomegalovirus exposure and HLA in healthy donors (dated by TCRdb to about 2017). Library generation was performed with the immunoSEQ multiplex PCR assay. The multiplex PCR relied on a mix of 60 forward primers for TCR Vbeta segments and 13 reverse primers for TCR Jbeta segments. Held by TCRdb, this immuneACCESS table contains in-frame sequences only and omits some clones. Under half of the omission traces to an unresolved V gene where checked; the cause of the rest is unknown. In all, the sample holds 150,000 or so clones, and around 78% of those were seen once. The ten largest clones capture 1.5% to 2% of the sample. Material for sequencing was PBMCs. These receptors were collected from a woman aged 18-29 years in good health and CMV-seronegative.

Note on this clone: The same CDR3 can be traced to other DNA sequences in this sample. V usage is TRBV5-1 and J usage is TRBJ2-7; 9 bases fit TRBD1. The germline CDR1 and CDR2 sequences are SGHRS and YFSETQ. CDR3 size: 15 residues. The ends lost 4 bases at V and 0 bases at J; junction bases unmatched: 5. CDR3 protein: CASSPGTGISYEQYF. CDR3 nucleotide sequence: TGCGCCAGCAGCCCCGGGACAGGGATCTCCTACGAGCAGTACTTC.

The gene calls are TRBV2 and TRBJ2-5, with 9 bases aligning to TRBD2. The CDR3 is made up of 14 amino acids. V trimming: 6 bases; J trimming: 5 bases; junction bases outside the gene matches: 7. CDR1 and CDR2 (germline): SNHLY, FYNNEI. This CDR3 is CASRGLAGWETQYF. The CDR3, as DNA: TGTGCCAGCAGAGGGCTAGCGGGGTGGGAGACCCAGTACTTC. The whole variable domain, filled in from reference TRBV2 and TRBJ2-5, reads EPEVTQTPSHQVTQMGQEVILRCVPISNHLYFYWYRQILGQKVEFLVSFYNNEISEKSEIFDDQFSVERPDGSNFTLKIRSTKLEDSAMYFCASRGLAGWETQYFGPGTRLLVL.

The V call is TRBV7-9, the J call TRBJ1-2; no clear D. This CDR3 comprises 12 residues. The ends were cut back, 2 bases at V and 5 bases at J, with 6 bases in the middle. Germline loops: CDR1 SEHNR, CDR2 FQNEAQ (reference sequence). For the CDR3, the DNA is TGTGCCAGCAGCTTAAATCCTTATGGCTACACCTTC. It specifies CASSLNPYGYTF.

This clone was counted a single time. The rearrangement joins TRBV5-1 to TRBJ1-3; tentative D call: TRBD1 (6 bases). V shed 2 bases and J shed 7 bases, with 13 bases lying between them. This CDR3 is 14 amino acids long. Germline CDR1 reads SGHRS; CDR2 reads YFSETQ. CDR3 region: CASSLGDKGNTIYF. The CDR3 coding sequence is TGCGCCAGCAGCTTAGGGGACAAAGGCAACACCATATATTTT.

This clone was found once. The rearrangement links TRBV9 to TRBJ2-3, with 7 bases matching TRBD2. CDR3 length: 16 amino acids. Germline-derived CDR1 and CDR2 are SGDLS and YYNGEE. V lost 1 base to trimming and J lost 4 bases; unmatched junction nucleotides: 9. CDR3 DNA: TGTGCCAGCAGCGTAAGGGGCCTAGCGGAAGCAGATACGCAGTATTTT. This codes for CASSVRGLAEADTQYF.